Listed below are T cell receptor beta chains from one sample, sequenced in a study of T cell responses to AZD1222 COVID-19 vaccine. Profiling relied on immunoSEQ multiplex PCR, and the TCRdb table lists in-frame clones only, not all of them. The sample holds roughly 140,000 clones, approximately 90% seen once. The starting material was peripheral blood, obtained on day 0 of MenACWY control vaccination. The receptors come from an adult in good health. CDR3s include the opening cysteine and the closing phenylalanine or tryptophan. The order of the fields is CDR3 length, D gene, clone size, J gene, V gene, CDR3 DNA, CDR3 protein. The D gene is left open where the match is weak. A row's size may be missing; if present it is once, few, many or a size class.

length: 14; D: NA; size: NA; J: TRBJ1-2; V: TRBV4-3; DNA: TGCGCCAGCAGCTTCCGGGACGGCAACTATGGCTACACCTTC; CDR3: CASSFRDGNYGYTF
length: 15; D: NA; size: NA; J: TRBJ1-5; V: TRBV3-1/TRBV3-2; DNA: TGTGCCAGCAGCCAAGATAGGCCCAGGGATCAGCCCCAGCATTTT; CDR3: CASSQDRPRDQPQHF
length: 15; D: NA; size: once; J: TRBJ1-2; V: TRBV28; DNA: TGTGCCAGCAGTTTCTTTCCTTTGAACAGGGATGGCTACACCTTC; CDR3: CASSFFPLNRDGYTF
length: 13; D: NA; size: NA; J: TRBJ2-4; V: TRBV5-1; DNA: TGCGCCAGCAGCTTAGCCGCTGAAAACATTCAGTACTTC; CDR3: CASSLAAENIQYF
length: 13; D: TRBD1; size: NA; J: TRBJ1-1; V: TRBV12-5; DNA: TGTGCTAGTGGTCGGACAGGTTACACTGAAGCTTTCTTT; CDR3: CASGRTGYTEAFF
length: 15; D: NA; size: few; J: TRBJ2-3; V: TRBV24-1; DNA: TGTGCCACCAGTGACCCCAGCCCCGGGAGAGATACGCAGTATTTT; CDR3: CATSDPSPGRDTQYF
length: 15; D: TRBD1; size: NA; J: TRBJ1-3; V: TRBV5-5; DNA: TGTGCCAGCAGCCTGGGACAGTCGGATGGAAACACCATATATTTT; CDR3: CASSLGQSDGNTIYF
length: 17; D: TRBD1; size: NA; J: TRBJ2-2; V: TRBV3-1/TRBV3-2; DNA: TGTGCCAGCAGCCCGGAATGGACAGGAGCGAACACCGGGGAGCTGTTTTTT; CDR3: CASSPEWTGANTGELFF
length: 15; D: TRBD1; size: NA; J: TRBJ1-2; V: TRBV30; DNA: TGTGCCTGTACCCGGGACAGGGGTGGTTACTATGGCTACACCTTC; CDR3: CACTRDRGGYYGYTF
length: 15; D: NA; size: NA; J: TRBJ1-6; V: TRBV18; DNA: TGTGCCAGCTCAGAAGATGAGGGAAGAGGCTCACCCCTCCACTTT; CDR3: CASSEDEGRGSPLHF
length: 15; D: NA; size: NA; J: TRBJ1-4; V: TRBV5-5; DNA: TGTGCCAGCAGCTTGCAGTTGGAGCAGTATGAAAAACTGTTTTTT; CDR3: CASSLQLEQYEKLFF
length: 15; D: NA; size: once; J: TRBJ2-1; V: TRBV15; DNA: TGTGCCACCAGCACGAGGACAGACTCGTACAATGAGCAGTTCTTC; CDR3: CATSTRTDSYNEQFF
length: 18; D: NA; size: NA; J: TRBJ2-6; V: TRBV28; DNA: TGTGCCAGCAGTGCAAGCGCGTTTGGGGCAGCCGGGGCCAACGTCCTGACTTTC; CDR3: CASSASAFGAAGANVLTF
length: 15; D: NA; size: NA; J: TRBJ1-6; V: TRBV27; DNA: TGTGCCAGCAGTTTATCTGCGGGGGACGGGACACCCCTCCACTTT; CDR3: CASSLSAGDGTPLHF
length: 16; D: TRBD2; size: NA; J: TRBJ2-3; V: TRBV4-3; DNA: TGCGCCAGCAGCCCGGGGACTAGCGGGTTGACAGATACGCAGTATTTT; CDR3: CASSPGTSGLTDTQYF
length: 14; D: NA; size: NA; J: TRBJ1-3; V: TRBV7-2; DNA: TGTGCCAGCAGATCCGACGGCTCTGGAAACACCATATATTTT; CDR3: CASRSDGSGNTIYF
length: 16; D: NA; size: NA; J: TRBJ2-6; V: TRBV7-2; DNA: TGTGCCAGCAGCCGCAGGGCGGGTGGCGGGGCCAACGTCCTGACTTTC; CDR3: CASSRRAGGGANVLTF
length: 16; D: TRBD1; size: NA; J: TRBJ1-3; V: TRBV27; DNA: TGTGCCAGCAGTATCCGACAGGGTTTAAGGGGAAACACCATATATTTT; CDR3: CASSIRQGLRGNTIYF
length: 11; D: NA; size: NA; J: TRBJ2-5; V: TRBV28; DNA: TGTGCCAGCAAACACCGGGCGACCCAGTACTTC; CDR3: CASKHRATQYF
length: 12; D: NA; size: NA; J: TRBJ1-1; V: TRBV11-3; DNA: TGTGCCAGCAGCTTAGACTCTAGAGGAGCTTTCTTT; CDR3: CASSLDSRGAFF
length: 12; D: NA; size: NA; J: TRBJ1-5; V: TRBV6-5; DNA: TGTGCCAGCAGCCCCGTGGGTCAGCCCCAGCATTTT; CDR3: CASSPVGQPQHF
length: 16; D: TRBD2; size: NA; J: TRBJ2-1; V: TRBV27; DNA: TGTGCCAGCAGCTCCACCGGGACTAGGAGGTACAATGAGCAGTTCTTC; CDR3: CASSSTGTRRYNEQFF
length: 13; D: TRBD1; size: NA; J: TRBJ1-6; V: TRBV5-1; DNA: TGCGCCAGCAGCGGAACACAGGGGGGACCCCTCCACTTT; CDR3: CASSGTQGGPLHF
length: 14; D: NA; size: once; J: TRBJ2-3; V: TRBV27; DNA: TGTGCCAGCAGTTTTCGCGCGGGGACAGATACGCAGTATTTT; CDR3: CASSFRAGTDTQYF
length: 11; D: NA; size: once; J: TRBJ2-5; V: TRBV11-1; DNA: TGTGCCAGCAGCTATGAGGAGACCCAGTACTTC; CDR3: CASSYEETQYF
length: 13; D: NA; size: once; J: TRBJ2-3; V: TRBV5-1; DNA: TGCGCCAGCGCAGAACCTCCTCAGGATACGCAGTATTTT; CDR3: CASAEPPQDTQYF
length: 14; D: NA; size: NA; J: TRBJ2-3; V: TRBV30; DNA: TGTGCCTGGAGTGGGTCTAGGGCCACAGATACGCAGTATTTT; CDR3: CAWSGSRATDTQYF
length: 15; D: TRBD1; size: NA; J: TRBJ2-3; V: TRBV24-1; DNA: TGTGCCACCAGTGATCGGACAGGGTTTGGTGATACGCAGTATTTT; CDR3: CATSDRTGFGDTQYF
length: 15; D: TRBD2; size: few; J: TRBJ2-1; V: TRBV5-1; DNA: TGCGCCAGCAGCATAGCGGGGAGCTCCTACAATGAGCAGTTCTTC; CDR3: CASSIAGSSYNEQFF
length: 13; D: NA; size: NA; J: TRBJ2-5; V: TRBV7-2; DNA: TGTGCCAGCGTCGCGGATCGCCAAGAGACCCAGTACTTC; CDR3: CASVADRQETQYF
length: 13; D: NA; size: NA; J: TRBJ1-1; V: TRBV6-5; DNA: TGTGCCAGCAGATTCAGGGGGAACACTGAAGCTTTCTTT; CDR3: CASRFRGNTEAFF
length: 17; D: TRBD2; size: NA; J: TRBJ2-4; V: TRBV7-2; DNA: TGTGCCAGCAGCTTAAGGTCTAGCGGAGTAGCCAAAAACATTCAGTACTTC; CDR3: CASSLRSSGVAKNIQYF
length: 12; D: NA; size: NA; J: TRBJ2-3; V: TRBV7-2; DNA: TGTGCCAGCAGCCTGAGCACAGATACGCAGTATTTT; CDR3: CASSLSTDTQYF
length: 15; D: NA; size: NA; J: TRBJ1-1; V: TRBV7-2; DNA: TGTGCCAGCAGTCGCCGGGGCGCCAGCCACCCTGAAGCTTTCTTT; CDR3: CASSRRGASHPEAFF
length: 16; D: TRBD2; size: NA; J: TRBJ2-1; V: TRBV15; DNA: TGTGCCACCAGCAGGGAGCGGGAGGCCTCCTACAATGAGCAGTTCTTC; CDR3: CATSREREASYNEQFF
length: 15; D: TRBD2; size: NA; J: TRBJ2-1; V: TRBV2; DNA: TGTGCCAGCAGTTTCCAGCGGGGGGGCCTTAATGAGCAGTTCTTC; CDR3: CASSFQRGGLNEQFF
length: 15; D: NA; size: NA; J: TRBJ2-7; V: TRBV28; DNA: TGTGCCAGCAGTTCTCCCGCCTCGGGGAAATACGAGCAGTACTTC; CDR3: CASSSPASGKYEQYF
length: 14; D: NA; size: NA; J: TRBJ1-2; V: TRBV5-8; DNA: TGTGCCAGCAGCTCGGGACCGGACGGGATTGGCTACACCTTC; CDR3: CASSSGPDGIGYTF
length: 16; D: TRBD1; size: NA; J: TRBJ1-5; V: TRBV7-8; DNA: TGTGCCAGCAGCCCGGACAGGGGAGGAAGCAATCAGCCCCAGCATTTT; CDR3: CASSPDRGGSNQPQHF
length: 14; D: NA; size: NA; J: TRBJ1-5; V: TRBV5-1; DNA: TGCGCCAGCAGCGAGAGGGTCGGGGGTCAGCCCCAGCATTTT; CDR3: CASSERVGGQPQHF
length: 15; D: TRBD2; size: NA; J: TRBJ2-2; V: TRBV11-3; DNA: TGTGCCAGCAGGCAGCGGGGGGGTAACACCGGGGAGCTGTTTTTT; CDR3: CASRQRGGNTGELFF
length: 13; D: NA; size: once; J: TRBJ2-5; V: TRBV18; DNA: TGTGCCAGCTCACCTCGGGACCGCCAGGCCCAGTACTTC; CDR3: CASSPRDRQAQYF
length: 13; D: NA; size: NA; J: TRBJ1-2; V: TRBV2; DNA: TGTGCCAGCAGTGAAGGGGCCAACTATGGCTACACCTTC; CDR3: CASSEGANYGYTF
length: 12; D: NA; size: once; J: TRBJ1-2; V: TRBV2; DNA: TGTGCCAGCAGAGGGACTTTCTATGGCTACACCTTC; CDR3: CASRGTFYGYTF
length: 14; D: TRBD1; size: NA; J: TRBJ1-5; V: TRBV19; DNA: TGTGCCAGTAGTATGGGACAGGGCTACCAGCCCCAGCATTTT; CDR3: CASSMGQGYQPQHF
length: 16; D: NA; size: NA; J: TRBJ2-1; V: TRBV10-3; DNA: TGTGCCATCAGTGATCGCCCAGGGGAGTATGCTAATGAGCAGTTCTTC; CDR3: CAISDRPGEYANEQFF
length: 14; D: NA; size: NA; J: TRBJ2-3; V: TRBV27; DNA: TGTGCCAGCAGTTTAACGGGGAACACAGATACGCAGTATTTT; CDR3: CASSLTGNTDTQYF
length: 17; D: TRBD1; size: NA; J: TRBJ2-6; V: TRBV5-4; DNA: TGTGCCAGCAGCTCGGCAGGGGGTTCTTCTGGGGCCAACGTCCTGACTTTC; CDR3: CASSSAGGSSGANVLTF
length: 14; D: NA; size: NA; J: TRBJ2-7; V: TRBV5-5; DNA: TGTGCCAGCAGCTTCGGCCGGAGCTCCTACGAGCAGTACTTC; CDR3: CASSFGRSSYEQYF
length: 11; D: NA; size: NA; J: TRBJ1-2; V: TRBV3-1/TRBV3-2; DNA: TGTGCCAGCAGCTTCGACGGTGGCTACACCTTC; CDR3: CASSFDGGYTF
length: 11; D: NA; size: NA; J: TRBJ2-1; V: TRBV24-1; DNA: TGTGCCACCAGTGATTTAGGGGAGCAGTTCTTC; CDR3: CATSDLGEQFF
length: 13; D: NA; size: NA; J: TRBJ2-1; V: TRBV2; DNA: TGTGCCAGCAGTGATTATTGGGAAAATGAGCAGTTCTTC; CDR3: CASSDYWENEQFF
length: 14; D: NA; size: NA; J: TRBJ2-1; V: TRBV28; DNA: TGTGCCAGCAGTTTATTCAGGGCGGGCAATGAGCAGTTCTTC; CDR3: CASSLFRAGNEQFF
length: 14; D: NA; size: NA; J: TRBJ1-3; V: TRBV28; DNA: TGTGCCAGCAGCCGGGGGGTTACTGGAAACACCATATATTTT; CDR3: CASSRGVTGNTIYF
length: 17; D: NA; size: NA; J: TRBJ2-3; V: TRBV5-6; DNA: TGTGCCAGCAGCTTTAGGTCGGGCGGGTCCCGCACAGATACGCAGTATTTT; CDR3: CASSFRSGGSRTDTQYF